This TCR beta chain was sequenced for a study of CD8 T cells in ankylosing spondylitis. General study findings and limits: The authors found the disease-linked clones to be CD8+ and relatively rare in peripheral blood. Characteristic, it appeared, of ankylosing spondylitis blood was a TCR beta motif of eight highly homologous variants.

TCRdb called the 5' RACE reads again in MiXCR, with one record for every CDR3 protein. The table has approximately 140,000 distinct CDR3 sequences, around 45% seen once. Notes on this clonotype: The antigen is undetermined.

Trimming shortened V by 5 bases and J by 1 base, and 18 bases separated the two germline ends. CDR1 and CDR2 from the germline V gene are SEHNR and FQNEAQ (reference sequence). The CDR3 has 17 residues. The sequence was collected from a male donor with ankylosing spondylitis. The specimen sequenced was synovial fluid, either unsorted or a sorted T cell fraction (not recorded which). The V call is TRBV7-9, the J call TRBJ2-1, with D unclear. This CDR3 reads CASSLQVPPNSYNEQFF. The CDR3 nucleotides read TGTGCCAGCAGCCTCCAGGTGCCCCCCAATTCCTACAATGAGCAGTTCTTC.